The clone carrying this T cell receptor beta chain was seen a few times. What it binds is not known. The CDR3 is 14 residues long. The V gene lost 6 bases and the J gene lost 0 bases, with 12 bases spanning the gap. Looked up from germline, CDR1 is MNHEY and CDR2 is SVGAGI. It was with a sample-barcoded 5' primer and a J-beta primer mix that a second PCR of roughly 7 to 12 cycles was run. TCRdb re-derived calls from the 5' RACE reads in MiXCR, one entry per CDR3 protein. The top ten clones hold more than 4% of a sample with around 1,600,000 distinct CDR3 sequences, less than 45% of them seen once. This specimen belongs to a study of blood T cells in healthy people across ages. General observations from the study: Possibly, changes in expanded clonotypes were confounded because donor CMV status was unknown.

Input material: blood. This sequence was found in a young woman in good health. The rearrangement links TRBV6-5 to TRBJ2-7; D tentatively reads TRBD1 or TRBD2 (5 bases each). This CDR3 reads CASRTGRSSYEQYF. The CDR3 region has the DNA TGTGCCAGCAGAACGGGACGAAGCTCCTACGAGCAGTACTTC.